This T cell receptor beta chain was identified in a study of T cells in Graves' hyperthyroidism and ophthalmopathy. Findings and limits, study-wide: Among thyroid clonotypes expanded above 0.001, most also appeared in blood.

This clonotype was detected ten times or more. Its matching antigen is unknown. Not enrolled were patients with uncontrolled infection, other autoimmune disease, pregnancy or lactation. PBMCs were derived from 7.5 to 10 ml fresh peripheral blood. RNA transcripts provided the source from which TCR beta CDR3 regions were amplified. HTBI primers were the set used in a first-round RT-PCR of the TCR CDR3. TCRdb used MiXCR to reprocess the multiplex PCR reads, holding one entry per CDR3 protein. The table shows 550,000 to 850,000 distinct CDR3 sequences, with approximately 18% occurring only once. This CDR3 region has 17 residues. Germline values: CDR1 KGHSH, CDR2 LQKENI. Between the trimmed V and J ends, which lost 5 bases and 1 base, there was a span of 20 bases.

J is TRBJ1-1 and V is TRBV18; weak D call: TRBD1 (5 bases). Specimen: blood. The clonotype originates from a woman between 45 and 65 years old with Graves' hyperthyroidism that later progressed to Graves' ophthalmopathy. The CDR3: CASSSIVRAPRNTEAFF. The CDR3 region has the DNA TGTGCCAGCTCATCCATCGTCAGGGCGCCTAGGAACACTGAAGCTTTCTTT.